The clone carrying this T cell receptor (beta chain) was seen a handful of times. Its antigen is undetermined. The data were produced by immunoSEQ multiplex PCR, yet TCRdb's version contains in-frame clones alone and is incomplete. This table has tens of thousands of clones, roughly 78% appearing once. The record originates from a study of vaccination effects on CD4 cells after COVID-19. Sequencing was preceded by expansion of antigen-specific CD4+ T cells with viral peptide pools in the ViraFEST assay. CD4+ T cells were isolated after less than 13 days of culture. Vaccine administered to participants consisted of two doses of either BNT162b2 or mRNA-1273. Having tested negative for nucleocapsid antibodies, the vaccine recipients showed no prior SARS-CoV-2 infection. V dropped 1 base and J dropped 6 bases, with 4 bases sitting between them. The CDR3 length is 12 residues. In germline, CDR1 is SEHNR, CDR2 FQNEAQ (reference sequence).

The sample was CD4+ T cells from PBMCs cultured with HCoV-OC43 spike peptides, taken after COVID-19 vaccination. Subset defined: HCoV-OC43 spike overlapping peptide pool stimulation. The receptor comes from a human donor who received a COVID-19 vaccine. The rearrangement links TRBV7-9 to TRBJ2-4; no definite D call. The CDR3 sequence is CASSLDVNIQYF. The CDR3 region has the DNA TGTGCCAGCAGCTTAGACGTAAACATTCAGTACTTC.